One sample yielded the 23 T cell receptor beta chains listed below, sequenced in a study of Ad26.COV2.S vaccination and SARS-CoV-2 variants. Treatment: 15 to 20 received Ad26.COV2.S at low or high dose, single or two shots; about 5 received placebo; per-sample allocation not given. Samples came from day 63 after the first vaccine or placebo injection. Here immunoSEQ multiplex PCR was the method, and the copy in TCRdb shows in-frame clones only, minus some. The sample carries 510,000 or so clones, 70% to 90% recorded once. Sequences were derived from peripheral blood, sampled in a trial of Ad26.COV2.S vaccine versus placebo. These receptors came from a person aged 18-60 years who received the Ad26.COV2.S COVID-19 vaccine or a placebo.

The chain employs TRBV9 and TRBJ2-1; D is uncertain. This CDR3 has 11 amino acids. CDR1 and CDR2 (germline): SGDLS, YYNGEE. Trimming removed 0 bases at V and 13 bases at J, with 8 bases between. The CDR3 region is CASSVDGSQFF. The CDR3 coding sequence is TGTGCCAGCAGCGTAGATGGCTCACAGTTCTTC.

With regard to this clone: This sample includes further DNA sequences coding for the same CDR3. V usage is TRBV5-1 and J usage is TRBJ2-3; the D gene is possibly TRBD2 (6 bases). Germline loops: CDR1 SGHRS, CDR2 YFSETQ. This CDR3 spans 15 amino acids. V was clipped by 1 base and J by 0 bases, with 9 bases between them. DNA of the CDR3: TGCGCCAGCAGCTTGCGGGGGACTAGCACAGATACGCAGTATTTT. It specifies CASSLRGTSTDTQYF.

The chain combines TRBV6-5 with TRBJ2-3; D remains ambiguous. V was shortened by 7 bases and J by 1 base, with 9 bases between the two germline ends. Germline lookup yields CDR1 MNHEY and CDR2 SVGAGI. The CDR3 is made up of 13 amino acids. CDR3 residues: CASTPQGTDTQYF. The DNA for the CDR3 is TGTGCCAGCACCCCCCAGGGCACAGATACGCAGTATTTT.

V usage is TRBV7-2 and J usage is TRBJ2-7, with D perhaps given as TRBD1 or TRBD2 (6 bases each). Germline values: CDR1 SGHTA, CDR2 FQGNSA. Trimming left V 1 base short and J 2 bases short, with 15 bases between. This CDR3 has 16 amino acids. The CDR3 protein is CASSLEGGRIPYEQYF. The CDR3 nucleotides are TGTGCCAGCAGCTTAGAGGGGGGTCGTATCCCCTACGAGCAGTACTTC.

The V and J genes are TRBV2 and TRBJ2-1; 9 bases are a match to TRBD2. The CDR3 runs to 15 residues. V was clipped by 10 bases and J by 6 bases; unmatched bases: 13. Germline V gene sequence: CDR1 SNHLY, CDR2 FYNNEI. CDR3 sequence (DNA): TGTGCCACATCCGGGCCGCGGGAGGGCCTCAATGAGCAGTTCTTC. Protein sequence: CATSGPREGLNEQFF.

This chain joins TRBV6-5 and TRBJ2-2; D is unclear. CDR3 length: 12 amino acids. The germline V gene has CDR1 MNHEY and CDR2 SVGAGI. V was clipped by 1 base and J by 8 bases, with 5 bases between them. This CDR3 reads CASSYWGGELFF. For the CDR3, the DNA is TGTGCCAGCAGTTACTGGGGTGGGGAGCTGTTTTTT.

The CDR3 sequence is CASSLGLAGGFGELFF. In nucleotides, the CDR3 is TGTGCCAGCAGCTTAGGCCTAGCGGGAGGGTTCGGGGAGCTGTTTTTT. This chain links TRBV7-8 with TRBJ2-2; 12 nucleotides agree with TRBD2. The V and J ends lost 1 base and 7 bases, in that order; junction bases with no gene match: 4. The CDR3 consists of 16 residues. Germline CDR1 and CDR2: SGHVS and FQNEAQ.

The rearrangement uses TRBV27 and TRBJ1-4; D might be TRBD1 (6 bases). V was pared by 4 bases and J by 0 bases, with 15 bases between. CDR3 size: 17 residues. CDR1 and CDR2 (germline): MNHEY, SMNVEV (reference sequence). The CDR3 loop is CASSSIGQTATNEKLFF. In DNA, the CDR3 is TGTGCCAGCAGTTCGATCGGACAGACTGCAACTAATGAAAAACTGTTTTTT.

This chain connects TRBV25-1 to TRBJ1-2; the D is unclear. This CDR3 contains 12 residues. Looked up from germline, CDR1 is MGHDK and CDR2 is SYGVNS. V lost 3 bases and J 7 bases, leaving 9 bases between the germline ends. The CDR3 reads CASSDDWAGYTF. CDR3 sequence (DNA): TGTGCCAGCAGTGATGACTGGGCTGGCTACACCTTC.

The chain has TRBV29-1 and TRBJ2-7; TRBD2 aligns across 8 bases. The ends lost 8 bases at V and 0 bases at J; junction bases unmatched: 3. Germline lookup yields CDR1 SQVTM and CDR2 ANQGSEA. This CDR3 is 12 amino acids long. Here the CDR3 reads CSIAGSSYEQYF. The CDR3, as DNA: TGCAGCATAGCGGGGAGCTCCTACGAGCAGTACTTC.

The CDR3: CASSGMSAGTKNIQYF. The CDR3, as DNA: TGTGCCAGCAGTGGGATGTCTGCAGGGACCAAAAACATTCAGTACTTC. The chain has TRBV6-1 and TRBJ2-4; the D gene is possibly TRBD1 (5 bases). The germline CDR1 and CDR2 sequences are MNHNS and SASEGT. There are 16 residues in the CDR3. V shed 4 bases and J shed 2 bases, with 15 bases lying between them.

The genes are TRBV19 and TRBJ1-1; a weak D match, TRBD1 (6 bases). Trimming pared 3 bases from V and 5 bases from J, leaving 19 bases between. The CDR3 is 16 amino acids. CDR1 and CDR2 from the germline V gene are LNHDA and SQIVND (reference sequence). CDR3 nucleotides: TGTGCCAGTAGTATGGTTCCCGGGGGCGGTATTACTGAAGCTTTCTTT. It encodes CASSMVPGGGITEAFF.

This clone was counted only a few times. A read error may account for a junction end that differs from germline. The CDR3 loop is CATSTETNYGYTF. As DNA, the CDR3 is TGTGCCACCAGTACAGAGACTAACTATGGCTACACCTTC. The chain is built from TRBV12-3 or TRBV12-4 and TRBJ1-2; D gene ambiguous. This CDR3 spans 13 amino acids.

V is TRBV27 and J is TRBJ2-7; TRBD2 matches 8 bases. Trimming at V came to 0 bases and at J to 0 bases, leaving 4 bases not matched to a gene. Germline CDR1 MNHEY, CDR2 SMNVEV (reference sequence). The CDR3 length is 16 residues. The CDR3 bases are TGTGCCAGCAGTTTATCCTCACTAGCGGCCTCCTACGAGCAGTACTTC. Protein: CASSLSSLAASYEQYF.

V is TRBV9 and J is TRBJ2-3, with D unresolved. The V end lost 3 bases, the J end lost 3 bases, and 5 bases lay between the germline ends. The germline CDR1 and CDR2 sequences are SGDLS and YYNGEE. This CDR3 region has 12 residues. CDR3 sequence (DNA): TGTGCCAGCAGCGACGGAACAGATACGCAGTATTTT. It yields the protein CASSDGTDTQYF. The whole variable domain, remainder taken from reference TRBV9 and TRBJ2-3, is DSGVTQTPKHLITATGQRVTLRCSPRSGDLSVYWYQQSLDQGLQFLIQYYNGEERAKGNILERFSAQQFPDLHSELNLSSLELGDSALYFCASSDGTDTQYFGPGTRLTVL.

The CDR3 sequence: CASSVSRDPTYGYTF. In nucleotides, the CDR3 is TGTGCCAGCAGCGTCAGCAGGGACCCGACCTATGGCTACACCTTC. The chain has TRBV9 and TRBJ1-2; possibly TRBD1 for D (5 bases). This CDR3 region has 15 residues. With 2 bases removed from V and 4 bases from J, the gap between germline ends came to 15 bases. Germline V lookup: CDR1 SGDLS, CDR2 YYNGEE.

V gene TRBV11-2 combines with J gene TRBJ2-5; D remains unclear. The CDR3 has 12 residues. Trimming took 0 bases from V and 5 from J, leaving 4 bases between them. Germline CDR1 reads SGHAT; CDR2 reads FQNNGV. DNA for the CDR3: TGTGCCAGCAGCTTAGATAGGGAGACCCAGTACTTC. Protein product: CASSLDRETQYF.

This chain links TRBV5-1 with TRBJ2-1, with D possibly TRBD1 on 6 matching bases. Trimming took off 4 bases at V and 0 bases at J, with 17 bases between the two ends. CDR1 and CDR2 (germline): SGHRS, YFSETQ. The CDR3 is 17 amino acids. The CDR3 is CASSPLAPGVSYNEQFF. DNA for the CDR3: TGCGCCAGCAGCCCATTGGCCCCAGGGGTCTCCTACAATGAGCAGTTCTTC.

CDR3 sequence reads: CASSQDLTARYRGTEAFF. CDR3 sequence (DNA): TGCGCCAGCAGCCAAGATCTTACGGCCCGTTACAGGGGCACTGAAGCTTTCTTT. The J gene is TRBJ1-1, the V gene TRBV4-1; 7 bases are shared with TRBD1. This CDR3 region has 18 residues. J gave up 4 bases and V 0 bases, and 14 bases lay outside the gene matches. CDR1 is MGHRA, CDR2 YSYEKL, per germline.

The V gene is TRBV28, the J gene TRBJ2-7; D uncertain. V dropped 7 bases and J dropped 2 bases, with 9 bases sitting between them. CDR3 size: 12 residues. Germline CDR1 is MDHEN and CDR2 is SYDVKM. The CDR3 reads CASTTPPYEQYF. In DNA form, the CDR3 reads TGTGCCAGCACCACGCCGCCCTACGAGCAGTACTTC.

This chain connects TRBV30 to TRBJ1-3, with a weak D call TRBD1 (5 bases). Deletions cut 7 bases from V and 0 bases from J, with 19 bases between. This CDR3 is built from 16 residues. Germline CDR1 is GTSNPN and CDR2 is SVGIG (reference sequence). For the CDR3, the DNA is TGTGCCTCAATCGGGGCGAACGTTTTCTCTGGAAACACCATATATTTT. It yields the protein CASIGANVFSGNTIYF.

V and J are TRBV29-1 and TRBJ2-1; 12 bases agree with TRBD2. Germline CDR1 reads SQVTM; CDR2 reads ANQGSEA. With V trimmed by 5 bases and J by 10 bases, 9 bases remained unmatched. The CDR3 totals 14 residues. The chain's CDR3 is CSVRLAGVVWEQFF. The CDR3 region has the DNA TGCAGCGTTCGACTAGCGGGAGTGGTATGGGAGCAGTTCTTC.

This clone was picked up a small number of times. The V gene is TRBV9, the J gene TRBJ2-1; D is perhaps TRBD1 (5 bases). Germline V gene data show CDR1 as SGDLS and CDR2 as YYNGEE. Between the trimmed V and J ends, which lost 4 bases and 6 bases, there was a span of 14 bases. CDR3 length equals 14 residues. The DNA for the CDR3 is TGTGCCAGCAGCCCAGGGAATGCCCCCAATGAGCAGTTCTTC. The encoded protein is CASSPGNAPNEQFF.